Listed here is a single TCR beta chain. What it binds is unknown. This sample was taken from a study of T cell repertoires in aging, cancer and after chemotherapy. Study-wide background: Repeat sampling of healthy donors over several months to years showed clear clonal overlap. The full dataset contained several million TCR reads. Notes on the study in general: Rebound thymic output was suggested by rising median generation probability during chemotherapy in each cancer cohort.

The V gene's germline CDR1 is LNHDA and CDR2 SQIVND (reference sequence). This CDR3 is 16 amino acids long. The junction had 3 bases not matched to a gene; V was cut back by 4 bases and J by 1 base. Peripheral blood genomic DNA, not sorted cells or RNA, was the template. TRB rearrangements spanning V, D and J were amplified using mixed TRB-A/B primers. TCRdb re-derived calls from the multiplex PCR reads in MiXCR, one entry per CDR3 protein. Of roughly 10,000 distinct CDR3 sequences in the sample, less than 45% were seen once. Specimen: blood. The rearrangement uses TRBV19 and TRBJ2-5; 13 bases are a match to TRBD2. The source is a human donor in good health. CDR3 sequence (DNA): TGTGCCAGTAGTACGCGGACTAGCGGGAGCCAAGAGACCCAGTACTTC. It translates to CASSTRTSGSQETQYF.